This T cell receptor (beta chain) was profiled in a study of cytomegalovirus exposure and HLA in healthy donors (dated by TCRdb to 2015 to 2018). Regarding the research as a whole: In an earlier analysis of some 550 of the donors, about 260 Gb of sequence data and 90 million to 120 million unique TCR beta sequences from 150 million to 200 million T cells were reported. Roughly 290 gigabases of sequencing data and around 85 million unique TCR sequences made up an early release that covered fewer than 650 HLA-typed donors. Among the roughly 400 genotyped donors, approximately 77% belonged to the genetic ancestry cluster associated with self-reported Caucasian donors. The study aimed to test whether signatures of past pathogen exposure could be identified by cataloging public T cell receptors. Using immunosequencing, the study profiled T cell repertoires from fewer than 700 subjects and related those repertoires to cytomegalovirus serostatus. Besides the first cohort of hundreds of subjects, a separate validation cohort made up of 120 different subjects was used. High-throughput TCR immunosequencing, statistical association of individual TCRs with disease status, and machine learning were combined to predict cytomegalovirus infection status. To study patterns of TCR occurrence, a later analysis re-analyzed previously published TCR beta repertoires from 666 donors and added high-resolution HLA genotyping. Rather than using new phenotypic data, the later analysis identified candidate immune exposures from TCR beta sequences and from how often those sequences occurred across donors. To decide whether each TCR beta V gene segment behaved as functional or pseudogenic, an earlier analysis of fewer than 750 of the donors relied on high-throughput TCR beta sequencing. Donor age, sex, ethnicity and CMV serostatus were compiled together with the repertoire data. A later genetic analysis took genome-wide SNP genotypes for about 60% of the roughly 670 donors and used that subset as a discovery cohort. Every repertoire in the discovery cohort had been generated on one and the same sequencing platform. HLA typing included class I and class II loci at four-digit resolution. The number of donors typed differed by locus, with roughly 620-630 for A, B, C, DRB1 and DQB1, over 500 for DQA1, 606 for DPA1, and under 490 for DPB1. Five DR-DQ haplotypes were treated as single units for association and clustering because of strong linkage in the cohort. Among about 410 genotyped donors of the cohort, an average of around 240,000 unique TCR beta nucleotide sequences was sequenced per donor, of which approximately 18% were non-productive.

Study-wide findings and limitations: The sequencing pipeline was judged likely to have produced a cluster of highly shared sequence variants as a technical artifact. Broadly in line with IMGT annotations, most TCR beta V segments showed up in productive rearrangements about 87% or about 30% of the time in an earlier analysis of approximately 600 of the donors. In the study, around 160 TCR beta chains were listed as associated with cytomegalovirus. Three of the identified cytomegalovirus-associated TCR beta chains were confirmed in vitro to be specific for cytomegalovirus antigens. The authors suggested that the approach could potentially be generalized to other disease states and immunological phenotypes. Compared with the approximately 670-donor mean, donors in an Asian-associated ancestry cluster had fewer N-insertions in productive TCRs, according to a later genetic analysis. In both the original and validation cohorts, the classifier was reported to diagnose cytomegalovirus status with high specificity and sensitivity. A further reported finding was that TCR beta sequences accurately predicted the HLA-A and HLA-B alleles for most subjects in the first cohort. A later analysis found that TCR association rates varied across HLA loci, with DRB1 alleles showing the most associated TCRs and HLA-C alleles the fewest. According to a later analysis, most CMV-associated TCR beta chains appeared to be HLA-restricted, and the HLA associations seemed to be driven largely by CMV exposure. In a later genetic analysis, a missense DCLRE1C variant was associated with V-gene and J-gene trimming of TCR beta chains, and the association was replicated in an independent cohort. A later analysis reported that several top co-occurrence clusters appeared linked to parvovirus B19, influenza, CMV and Epstein-Barr virus. When HLA alleles, especially DR and DQ, strongly co-occurred, attributing TCR associations to individual alleles was difficult. Presence/absence analyses assumed roughly uniform sequencing depth across donors, an assumption that may not hold. While some public TCRs were present in many individuals, most TCR sequences turned up only very rarely across donors. Because counts were too low, some 17 rarely observed V segments, including chromosome 9 orphons, were excluded from the earlier analysis of some 590 of the donors. In a later analysis, HLA-associated TCR beta chains showed more clonal expansion and lower generation probabilities than non-associated chains that were equally common. Specific HLA alleles were associated with 16,951 TCR beta sequences at a false discovery rate of 0.05 in a later analysis. Immune exposure information for the cohort was limited to CMV serostatus. In this cohort, only TCR beta chains were sequenced, and detectable features were limited by the absence of alpha or paired-chain data. The 87-base-pair reads could not distinguish some IMGT-functional V segments, including TRBV6-2 and TRBV6-3, so those segments were excluded. Correlated functional status among segregating V segments might be attributable to linkage disequilibrium, but an unknown experimental factor could not be ruled out. Because HLA typing was missing for some donors at each locus, association tests included only the typed subset.

Libraries were made using the immunoSEQ multiplex PCR assay. The multiplex PCR relied on a mix of 60 forward primers for TCR Vbeta segments and 13 reverse primers for TCR Jbeta segments. The CDR3 region of rearranged TCR beta genes was amplified from genomic DNA with a multiplex PCR assay. The amplified TCR beta libraries were sequenced on the Illumina HiSeq System as 87-base-pair reads. As for how the authors treated the data: A later analysis tallied roughly 76 million unique TCR beta chains across the 666 repertoires, and about 12 million of those chains were shared by two or more donors. To remove PCR and sequencing errors, raw reads were error-corrected and collapsed into unique sequences using a nearest-neighbor algorithm that merged closely related sequences. V, D and J gene segments were assigned by aligning CDR3 sequences to IMGT reference sequences. For a sequence to be retained, at least a six-nucleotide match to both a V gene segment and a J gene segment was required. Rearrangements were classified as productive when the CDR3 lacked stop codons and remained in frame with V and J, and all other rearrangements were classified as non-productive. CDR3 was defined according to IMGT convention as the region running from the second conserved V-encoded cysteine to the conserved J-encoded phenylalanine. The earlier analysis of about 530 of the donors excluded any sequence lacking an unambiguous match to a single V gene segment. An earlier analysis of fewer than 650 of the donors classified V segments as functional when productive rearrangements were above 56.7% and as segregating when the standard deviation between donors was above 5%. A statistical classification framework was built for diagnosing cytomegalovirus status from the catalog of TCR beta chain sequences. V and J gene assignment, in a later analysis, came from comparing TCR nucleotide sequences with IMGT/GENE-DB human TR gene sequences. The TCRdist pipeline was used in a later analysis to assign CDR3 sequences and most-parsimonious VDJ recombination scenarios. In a later analysis, each TCR beta chain was defined by its CDR3 amino acid sequence together with its V-gene family, and reads lacking a unique V-gene family were excluded. To address suspected cross-contamination and a sequencing artifact, a later analysis removed a few hundred highly shared, low-generation-probability nucleotide sequences. A later analysis calculated a clonal expansion index for each public chain from normalized within-repertoire ranks of inferred template counts. A later analysis computed generation probabilities with a VDJ recombination model fitted to out-of-frame rearrangements, and checked the results against IGoR. Hypergeometric tests were used in a later analysis to score TCR-TCR, TCR-HLA and TCR-CMV co-occurrence, with a repertoire-size bias correction applied to the TCR pairs. In a later analysis, false discovery rates were estimated by permuting HLA or CMV assignments 20 times. In a later analysis, co-occurring TCRs were grouped using DBSCAN, and TCRdist sequence similarity was added for clustering within HLA-allele-positive subsets. Repertoires with fewer than 30,000 or more than 120,000 public chains, plus five repertoires with anomalous nucleotide sharing, were excluded from co-occurrence clustering. Drawn from immuneACCESS, this table holds only the in-frame rearrangements with V and J called that TCRdb kept. Clones are partly lost; checked studies trace under half to an unresolved V gene and leave the rest unexplained. The V and J calls and clone size are taken from that table; D and trimming were inferred from the DNA. The sample table contains roughly 93,000 clones; only one count was recorded for 80% of them. Together, the top ten hold about 7.9% of the sample.

From its cysteine to its phenylalanine, the CDR3 spans 19 amino acids. Left in the record is the CDR3 DNA by itself, 57 bases read in frame from the first base. V is cut back by 3 bases and J by 1 base, with 13 bases in the junction unmatched. CDR1 and CDR2 (SGDLS, YYNGEE) derive from the germline V gene. The cohort was made up of about 670 healthy bone marrow donors. Cohort members were all nominally healthy when sampled, although unrecorded immune exposures were likely present. The donor was CMV seronegative and belonged to the group of 320 or so seronegative cohort members. A peripheral blood sample was collected from each donor, and TCR beta sequencing was performed on peripheral blood mononuclear cells. Genomic DNA was extracted from the blood cell samples with the Qiagen DNeasy Blood Extraction Kit. Concerning this clone itself: No cognate antigen has been identified for it. The input lacks base qualities; no much larger clone sits a single base away.

The sequence joins TRBV9 to TRBJ2-2; 9 bases in between match TRBD2. The clonotype comes from a man aged 25 to 45 in good health and CMV-seronegative. The sequencing sample was made of PBMCs. The DNA sequence is TGTGCCAGCAGCGGAAGACTGTTAGCGGGAGAAGGGAACACCGGGGAGCTGTTTTTT. Its protein reads: CASSGRLLAGEGNTGELFF.